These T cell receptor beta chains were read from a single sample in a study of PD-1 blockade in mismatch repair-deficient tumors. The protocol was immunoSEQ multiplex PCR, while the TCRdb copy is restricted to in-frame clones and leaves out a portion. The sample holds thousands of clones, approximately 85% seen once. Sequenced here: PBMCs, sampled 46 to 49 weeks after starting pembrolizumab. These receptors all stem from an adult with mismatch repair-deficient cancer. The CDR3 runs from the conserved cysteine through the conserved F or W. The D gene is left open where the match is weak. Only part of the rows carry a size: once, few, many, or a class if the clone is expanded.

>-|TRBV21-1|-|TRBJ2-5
TGTGCCAGCAGCAAATCCGGTGGAGAGACCCAGTACTTC
CASSKSGGETQYF
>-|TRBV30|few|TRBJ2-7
TGTGCCTGGAGAAAGGGGCTCCACTCCTACGAGCAGTACTTC
CAWRKGLHSYEQYF
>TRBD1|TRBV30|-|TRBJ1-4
TGTGCCTGGGGGCCGGGGACAGCCAGTACAACTAATGAAAAACTGTTTTTT
CAWGPGTASTTNEKLFF
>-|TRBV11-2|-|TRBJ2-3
TGTGCCAGCAGCCCATACTTCGGGACATGGTCGGTGACAGATACGCAGTATTTT
CASSPYFGTWSVTDTQYF
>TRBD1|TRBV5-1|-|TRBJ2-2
TGCGCCAGCAGCACGAGTCCGGGACAGGGGGCCCCCACCCTGTTTTTT
CASSTSPGQGAPTLFF
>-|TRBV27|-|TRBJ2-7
TGTGCCAGCAGTTTTTCAGGGCCATCCTACGAGCAGTACTTC
CASSFSGPSYEQYF
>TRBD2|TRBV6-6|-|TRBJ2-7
TGTGCCAGCGGTCCTAGCGGGAGGTCCTACGAGCAGTACTTC
CASGPSGRSYEQYF
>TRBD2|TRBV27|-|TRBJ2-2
TGTGCCAGCAGTTTAAGTTGGACTAGCATCACCGGGGAGCTGTTTTTT
CASSLSWTSITGELFF
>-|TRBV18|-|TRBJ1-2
TGTGCCAGCTCACCACAACAGGGTGATGGCTACACCTTC
CASSPQQGDGYTF
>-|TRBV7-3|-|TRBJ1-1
TGTGCCAGCAGCTCGGACATTAACACTGAAGCTTTCTTT
CASSSDINTEAFF
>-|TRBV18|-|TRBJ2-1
TGTGCCAGCTCACTCGAGGTTCGTAACAATGAGCAGTTCTTC
CASSLEVRNNEQFF
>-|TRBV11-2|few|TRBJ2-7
TGTGCCAGCAGCCCCCCGGGTGCGGCAACCTACGAGCAGTACTTC
CASSPPGAATYEQYF
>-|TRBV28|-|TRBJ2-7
TGTGCCAGCAGGGAAGCGGGCGGGGAGCAGTACTTC
CASREAGGEQYF
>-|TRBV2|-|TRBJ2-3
TGTGCCAGCCCTGCCTACCGCAGGCCAGATACGCAGTATTTT
CASPAYRRPDTQYF
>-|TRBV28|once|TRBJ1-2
TGTGCCAGCAGCAACCAGGGGAACGGCTACACCTTC
CASSNQGNGYTF
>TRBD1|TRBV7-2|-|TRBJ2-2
TGTGCCAGCAGCCCCAGGGGGCTGGACACCGGGGAGCTGTTTTTT
CASSPRGLDTGELFF
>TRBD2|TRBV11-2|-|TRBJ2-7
TGTGCCAGCAGCTTCGGAGCGGGGGGTGACGAGCAGTACTTC
CASSFGAGGDEQYF
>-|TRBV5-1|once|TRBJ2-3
TGCGCCAGCAGCCCCGGACAATTACTCACAGATACGCAGTATTTT
CASSPGQLLTDTQYF
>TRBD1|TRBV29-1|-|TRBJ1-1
TGCAGCGTCCAGGGGGCTACCACTGAAGCTTTCTTT
CSVQGATTEAFF
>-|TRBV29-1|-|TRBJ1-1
TGCAGCGTTGTTGTACTCCAGAACACTGAAGCTTTCTTT
CSVVVLQNTEAFF
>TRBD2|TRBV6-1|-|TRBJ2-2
TGTGCCAGCAGTGGACTAGCGGGAGACACCGGGGAGCTGTTTTTT
CASSGLAGDTGELFF
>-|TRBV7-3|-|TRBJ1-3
TGTGCCAGCAGCTCTCAGGGTCCTGGAAACACCATATATTTT
CASSSQGPGNTIYF
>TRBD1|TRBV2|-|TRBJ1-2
TGTGCCAGCAGTGCACAGGGGTCTCTTGGTGGCTACACCTTC
CASSAQGSLGGYTF
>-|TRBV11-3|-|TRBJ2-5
TGTGCCAGCAGCTTAGGCCGGGAGATTTGGGGAGAGACCCAGTACTTC
CASSLGREIWGETQYF
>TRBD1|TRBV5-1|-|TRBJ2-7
TGCGCCAGCAGCCCCCAGGGACAGGTCTCTTTGCAGTACTTC
CASSPQGQVSLQYF
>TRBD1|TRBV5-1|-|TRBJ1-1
TGCGCCAGCAGCTTCCAGGGACAGGAGGCAGGCACTGAAGCTTTCTTT
CASSFQGQEAGTEAFF
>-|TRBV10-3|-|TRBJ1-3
TGTGCCACCTCAGTTGGCTCTGGAAACACCATATATTTT
CATSVGSGNTIYF
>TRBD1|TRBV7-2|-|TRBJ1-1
TGTGCCAGCAGCGAACGACAGGGGCGCATGAACACTGAAGCTTTCTTT
CASSERQGRMNTEAFF
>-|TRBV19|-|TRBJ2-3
TGTGCCAGTAAGAAACGGAGCGTAGGGGGCACAGATACGCAGTATTTT
CASKKRSVGGTDTQYF
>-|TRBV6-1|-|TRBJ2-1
TGTGCCAGCAGTGAGGGCCCAGGGGATAATCATGAGCAGTTCTTC
CASSEGPGDNHEQFF
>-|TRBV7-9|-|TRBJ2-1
TGTGCCAGCAGCTTAGGGGGGGGGCTGAATGAGCAGTTCTTC
CASSLGGGLNEQFF
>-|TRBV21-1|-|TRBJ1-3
TGTGCCAGCAGCAAATCGGGACAGAAAAACACCATATATTTT
CASSKSGQKNTIYF
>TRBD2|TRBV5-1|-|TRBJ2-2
TGCGCCAGCAGCTCCCCTCCGGGACTAGCGGGAGGGGTGACCGGGGAGCTGTTTTTT
CASSSPPGLAGGVTGELFF
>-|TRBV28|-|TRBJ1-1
TGTGCCAGCAGCAACCTACAGGGCGAAGCTTTCTTT
CASSNLQGEAFF
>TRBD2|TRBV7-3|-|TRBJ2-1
TGTGCCAGCAGCTACTATTTGGCTAGCGGGAGGGGAAATGAGCAGTTCTTC
CASSYYLASGRGNEQFF
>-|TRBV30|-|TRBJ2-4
TGTGCCTGTGGTCTAGCGAGTAACATTCAGTACTTC
CACGLASNIQYF
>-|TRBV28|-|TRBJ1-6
TGTGCCAGCAGCCCTAGCGATCATTCACCCCTCCACTTT
CASSPSDHSPLHF
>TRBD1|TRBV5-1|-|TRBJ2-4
TGCGCCAGCAGATCCGGGACAGGAGTTGCCAAAAACATTCAGTACTTC
CASRSGTGVAKNIQYF
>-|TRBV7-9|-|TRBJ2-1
TGTGCCAGCAGCCCCCGGGAGCTAAGGTACAATGAGCAGTTCTTC
CASSPRELRYNEQFF
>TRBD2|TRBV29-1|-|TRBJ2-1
TGCAGCGTTGGAGCGGGAGAGAACTACAATGAGCAGTTCTTC
CSVGAGENYNEQFF
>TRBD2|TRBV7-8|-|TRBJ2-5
TGTGCCAGCAGAGAGAGGGCTAGCGGGAAGGAGACCCAGTACTTC
CASRERASGKETQYF
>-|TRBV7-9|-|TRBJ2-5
TGTGCCAGCACATATACCGGCGGGAAAGAGACCCAGTACTTC
CASTYTGGKETQYF
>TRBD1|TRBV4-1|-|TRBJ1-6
TGCGCCAGCAGCCGATTCTTTAAGGGGACAGGGCTACTGTCACCCCTCCACTTT
CASSRFFKGTGLLSPLHF
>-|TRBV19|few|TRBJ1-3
TGTGCCAGTATGACGGGAACCGCCATATATTTT
CASMTGTAIYF
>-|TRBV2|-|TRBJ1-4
TGTGCCAGCAGCGTCCAGGGGAAAGCAACTAATGAAAAACTGTTTTTT
CASSVQGKATNEKLFF
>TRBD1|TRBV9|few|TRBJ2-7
TGTGCCAGCAGCCCGGGGGACAGGCGCCCTACCTACGAGCAGTACTTC
CASSPGDRRPTYEQYF
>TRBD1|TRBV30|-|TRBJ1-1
TGTGCCTGGGTGCAAAGGACAGGTCCAAACACTGAAGCTTTCTTT
CAWVQRTGPNTEAFF
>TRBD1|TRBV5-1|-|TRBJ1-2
TGCGCCAGCAGCTTGGGACAGGGTGGCTATGGCTACACCTTC
CASSLGQGGYGYTF
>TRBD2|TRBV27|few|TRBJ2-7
TGTGCCAGCAGTTTATTACTAGCGGGAGGGTCCGAGCAGTACTTC
CASSLLLAGGSEQYF
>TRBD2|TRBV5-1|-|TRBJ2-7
TGCGCCAGCAGCTGGAACAGCGGGGGCTACGAGCAGTACTTC
CASSWNSGGYEQYF
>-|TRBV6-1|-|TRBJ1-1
TGTGCCAGCAAAAAAGTAGTTCTGAACACTGAAGCTTTCTTT
CASKKVVLNTEAFF
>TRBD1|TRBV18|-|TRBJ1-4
TGTGCCAGCTCACAGGGGGCCCTAGATGAAAAACTGTTTTTT
CASSQGALDEKLFF
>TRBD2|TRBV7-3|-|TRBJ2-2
TGTGCCAGCAGCTTAATCCTAGCGGGAGGCGCCGGGGAGCTGTTTTTT
CASSLILAGGAGELFF
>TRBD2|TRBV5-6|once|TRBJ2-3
TGTGCCAGCAGCTTGGGACTAGCGGGGATCACAGATACGCAGTATTTT
CASSLGLAGITDTQYF
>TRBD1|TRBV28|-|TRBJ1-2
TGTGCCAGCAGTGTACCACTTCAGGGGGTTAACTATGGCTACACCTTC
CASSVPLQGVNYGYTF